This entry lists 10 T cell receptor beta chains sequenced from one sample in a study of T cell repertoires in cytomegalovirus infection. Each CDR3 protein gets one entry after TCRdb re-called the reads with MiXCR. The sample carries approximately 1,000,000 distinct CDR3 sequences, approximately 31% recorded once. These TCRs are of unknown antigen specificity. The specimen comprised cultured CD8+ T cells from PBMCs, sampled from culture after CMV antigen stimulation. These receptors originate from a human donor in good health (CMV status not recorded). Some clones in this sample may be carry-over from other donors' samples.

This clonotype was counted ten times or more. The V gene is TRBV7-8, the J gene TRBJ2-7; 8 bases match TRBD2. CDR3 length: 15 amino acids. Unmatched junction bases numbered 9, after V lost 5 bases and J lost 3 bases. Germline V gene data show CDR1 as SGHVS and CDR2 as FQNEAQ. CDR3 DNA sequence: TGTGCCAGCAGCCCCGAGCGGGGGCTACGCTACGAGCAGTACTTC. Its translation: CASSPERGLRYEQYF.

V gene TRBV7-9 combines with J gene TRBJ2-3; 7 nucleotides align to TRBD2. V dropped 4 bases and J dropped 1; count of bases not matched to a gene: 8. CDR3 size: 16 residues. The germline V gene encodes CDR1 SEHNR and CDR2 FQNEAQ (reference sequence). CDR3 sequence: CASSSTRAGGTDTQYF. The DNA of the CDR3 is TGTGCCAGCAGCTCTACCAGGGCGGGGGGCACAGATACGCAGTATTTT.

For the CDR3, the DNA is TGCGCCAGCAGCAGGGGAGGGCTCGGGCAGTTCTTC. Protein sequence: CASSRGGLGQFF. The chain couples TRBV5-1 to TRBJ2-1; 7 bases match TRBD2. V was clipped by 4 bases and J by 12 bases; unmatched bases: 7. CDR3 size: 12 residues. The germline CDR1 and CDR2 sequences are SGHRS and YFSETQ.

This clonotype was seen repeatedly, ten times or more. The rearrangement joins TRBV7-2 to TRBJ1-6; D possibly corresponds to TRBD1 (5 bases). Germline CDR1 is SGHTA and CDR2 is FQGNSA. The CDR3 covers 16 residues. V was shortened by 5 bases and J by 2 bases, with 13 bases between the two germline ends. Here the CDR3 reads CASSRHGGAYNSPLHF. Written as DNA, the CDR3 is TGTGCCAGCAGCCGACACGGGGGAGCCTATAATTCACCCCTCCACTTT.

This clonotype came up a few times. The rearrangement uses TRBV6-2 or TRBV6-3 and TRBJ2-1; 10 nucleotides line up with TRBD2. Per the germline V gene, CDR1 is MNHEY and CDR2 is SVGEGT. V gave up 5 bases and J gave up 7 bases; unmatched junction bases: 11. This CDR3 region has 16 residues. CDR3 protein: CASSQGVAGGKNEQFF. The DNA of the CDR3 is TGTGCCAGCAGTCAAGGGGTAGCGGGGGGTAAAAATGAGCAGTTCTTC.

The rearrangement links TRBV25-1 to TRBJ2-3; 9 bases fit TRBD2. The CDR3 has 16 amino acids. Germline trimming cut 3 bases from V and 3 bases from J; bases unmatched to any gene: 7. Germline V CDR1 and CDR2: MGHDK, SYGVNS. For the CDR3, the DNA is TGTGCCAGCAGTGAGTCTAGCGGGGAAGGGACAGATACGCAGTATTTT. Protein: CASSESSGEGTDTQYF.

This clonotype was counted between two and nine times. The chain joins TRBV4-1 to TRBJ2-5; 16 nucleotides agree with TRBD2. This CDR3 region has 16 residues. V dropped 4 bases and J dropped 5; count of bases not matched to a gene: 4. Germline loops: CDR1 MGHRA, CDR2 YSYEKL. The chain's CDR3 is CASSRGLAGGPETQYF. The CDR3 DNA follows: TGCGCCAGCAGCCGGGGACTAGCGGGGGGGCCGGAGACCCAGTACTTC.

The rearrangement joins TRBV29-1 to TRBJ2-1; tentative D call: TRBD2 (5 bases). The ends were cut back, 7 bases at V and 5 bases at J, with 15 bases in the middle. This CDR3 region has 13 residues. Germline-derived CDR1 and CDR2 are SQVTM and ANQGSEA. The CDR3 protein is CSADGSLDNEQFF. CDR3 nucleotide sequence: TGCAGCGCCGATGGGAGCCTTGACAATGAGCAGTTCTTC.

This clonotype has at least ten counts. The chain recombines TRBV11-2 with TRBJ1-1; 7 bases map to TRBD1. The CDR3 runs 16 residues. Per the germline V gene, CDR1 is SGHAT and CDR2 is FQNNGV. V lost 4 bases and J lost 1; bases outside the gene matches: 9. The CDR3 reads CASSSRTGARNTEAFF. The DNA of the CDR3 is TGTGCCAGCAGCTCCCGAACAGGGGCGCGGAACACTGAAGCTTTCTTT.

The chain combines TRBV3-1 with TRBJ2-6; D may be TRBD1 (6 bases). This CDR3 contains 19 residues. The germline gives CDR1 LGHDT, CDR2 YNNKEL (reference sequence). With 1 base removed from V and 1 base from J, the gap between germline ends came to 17 bases. The CDR3 protein is CASSQGKAGVTSGANVLTF. The CDR3 region has the DNA TGTGCCAGCAGCCAAGGAAAGGCAGGGGTGACATCTGGGGCCAACGTCCTGACTTTC.